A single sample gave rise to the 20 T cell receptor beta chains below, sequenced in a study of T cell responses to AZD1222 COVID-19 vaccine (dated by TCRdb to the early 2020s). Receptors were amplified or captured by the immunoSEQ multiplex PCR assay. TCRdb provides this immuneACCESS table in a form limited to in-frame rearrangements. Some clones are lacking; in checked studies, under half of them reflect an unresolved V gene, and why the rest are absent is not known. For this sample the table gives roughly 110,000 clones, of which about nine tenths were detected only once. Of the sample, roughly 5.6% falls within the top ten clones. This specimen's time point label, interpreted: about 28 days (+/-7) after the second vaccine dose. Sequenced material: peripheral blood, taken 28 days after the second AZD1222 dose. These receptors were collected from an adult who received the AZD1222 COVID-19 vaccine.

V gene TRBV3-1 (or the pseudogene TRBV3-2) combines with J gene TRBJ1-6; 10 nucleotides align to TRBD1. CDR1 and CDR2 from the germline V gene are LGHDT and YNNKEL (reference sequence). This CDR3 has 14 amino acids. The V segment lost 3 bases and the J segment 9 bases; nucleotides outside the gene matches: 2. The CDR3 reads CASSQGQGSSPLHF. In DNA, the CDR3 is TGTGCCAGCAGCCAGGGACAGGGGAGTTCACCCCTCCACTTT.

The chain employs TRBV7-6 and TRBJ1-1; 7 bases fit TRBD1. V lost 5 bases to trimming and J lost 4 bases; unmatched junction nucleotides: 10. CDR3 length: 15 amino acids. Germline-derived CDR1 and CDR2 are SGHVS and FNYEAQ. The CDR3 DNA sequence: TGTGCCAGCAGCACACCTTCAGGGGGTGGCACTGAAGCTTTCTTT. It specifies CASSTPSGGGTEAFF.

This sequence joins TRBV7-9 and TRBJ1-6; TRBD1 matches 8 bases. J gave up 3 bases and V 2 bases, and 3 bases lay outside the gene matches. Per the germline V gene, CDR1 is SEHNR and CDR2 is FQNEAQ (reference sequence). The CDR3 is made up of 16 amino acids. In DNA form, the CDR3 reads TGTGCCAGCAGCTTACTAGGGACAGGCTATAATTCACCCCTCCACTTT. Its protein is CASSLLGTGYNSPLHF.

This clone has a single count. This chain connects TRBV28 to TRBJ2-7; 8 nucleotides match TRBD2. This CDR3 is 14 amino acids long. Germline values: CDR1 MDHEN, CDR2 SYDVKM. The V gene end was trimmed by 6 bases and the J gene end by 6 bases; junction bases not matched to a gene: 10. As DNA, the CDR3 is TGTGCCAGCAGCCCCGGGGGCGGGGGGATCGAGCAGTACTTC. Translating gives CASSPGGGGIEQYF.

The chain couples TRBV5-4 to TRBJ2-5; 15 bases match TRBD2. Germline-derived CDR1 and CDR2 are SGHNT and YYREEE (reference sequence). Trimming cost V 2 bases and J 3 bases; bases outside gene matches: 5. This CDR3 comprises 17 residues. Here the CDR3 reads CASSLPGLAGGKETQYF. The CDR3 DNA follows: TGTGCCAGCAGCTTACCGGGACTAGCGGGAGGTAAAGAGACCCAGTACTTC.

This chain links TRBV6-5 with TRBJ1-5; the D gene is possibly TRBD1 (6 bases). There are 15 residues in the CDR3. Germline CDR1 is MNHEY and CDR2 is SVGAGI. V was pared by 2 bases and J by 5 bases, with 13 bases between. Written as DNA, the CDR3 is TGTGCCAGCAGTTACGGGGGGGGGCTGGATCAGCCCCAGCATTTT. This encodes CASSYGGGLDQPQHF.

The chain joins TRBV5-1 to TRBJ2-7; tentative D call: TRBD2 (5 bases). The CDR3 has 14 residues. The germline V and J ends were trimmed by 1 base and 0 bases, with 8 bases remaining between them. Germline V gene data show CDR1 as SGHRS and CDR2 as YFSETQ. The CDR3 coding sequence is TGCGCCAGCAGCTTGTCGGGGTTCTCCTACGAGCAGTACTTC. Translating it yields CASSLSGFSYEQYF.

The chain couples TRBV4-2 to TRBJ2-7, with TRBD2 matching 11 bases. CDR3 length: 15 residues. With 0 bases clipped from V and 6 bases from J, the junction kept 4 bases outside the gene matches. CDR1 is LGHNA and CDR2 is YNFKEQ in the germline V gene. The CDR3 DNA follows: TGTGCCAGCAGCCAAGAAAGTAGCGGGGGGGGCGAGCAGTACTTC. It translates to CASSQESSGGGEQYF.

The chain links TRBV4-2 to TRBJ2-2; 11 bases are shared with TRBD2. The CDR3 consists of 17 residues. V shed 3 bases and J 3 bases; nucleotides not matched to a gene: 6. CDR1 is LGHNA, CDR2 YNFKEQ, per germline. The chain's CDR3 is CASSHPLAGGDTGELFF. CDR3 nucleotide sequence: TGTGCCAGCAGCCACCCTCTAGCGGGGGGAGACACCGGGGAGCTGTTTTTT.

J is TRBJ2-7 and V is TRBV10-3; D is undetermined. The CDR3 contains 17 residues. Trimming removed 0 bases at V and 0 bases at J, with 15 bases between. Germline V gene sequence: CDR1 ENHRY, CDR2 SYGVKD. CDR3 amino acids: CAISESSWQLSSYEQYF. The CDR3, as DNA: TGTGCCATCAGTGAGTCGTCGTGGCAGCTTAGCTCCTACGAGCAGTACTTC.

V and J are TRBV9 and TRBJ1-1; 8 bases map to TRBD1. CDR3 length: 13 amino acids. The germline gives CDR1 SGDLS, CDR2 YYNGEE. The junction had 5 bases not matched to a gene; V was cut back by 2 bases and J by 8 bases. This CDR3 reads CASSVDRGAEAFF. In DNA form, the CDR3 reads TGTGCCAGCAGCGTCGACAGGGGCGCCGAAGCTTTCTTT.

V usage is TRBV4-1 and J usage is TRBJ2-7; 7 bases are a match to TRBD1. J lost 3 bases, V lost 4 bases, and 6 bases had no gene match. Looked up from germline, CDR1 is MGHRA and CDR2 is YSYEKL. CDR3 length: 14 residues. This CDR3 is CASSLGTAYYEQYF. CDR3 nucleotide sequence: TGCGCCAGCAGCCTGGGGACAGCTTACTACGAGCAGTACTTC.

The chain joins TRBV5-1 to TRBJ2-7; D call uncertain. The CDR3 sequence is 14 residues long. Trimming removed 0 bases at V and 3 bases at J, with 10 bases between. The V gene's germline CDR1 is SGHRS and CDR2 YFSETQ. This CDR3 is CASSLESGGYEQYF. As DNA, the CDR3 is TGCGCCAGCAGCTTGGAGAGTGGTGGCTACGAGCAGTACTTC.

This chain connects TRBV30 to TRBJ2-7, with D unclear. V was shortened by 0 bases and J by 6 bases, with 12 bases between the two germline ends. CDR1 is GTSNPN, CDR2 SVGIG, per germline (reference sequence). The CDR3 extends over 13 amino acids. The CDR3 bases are TGTGCCTGGAGTGTAACAGCAACGGGCGAGCAGTACTTC. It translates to CAWSVTATGEQYF. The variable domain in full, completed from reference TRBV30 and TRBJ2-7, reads SQTIHQWPATLVQPVGSPLSLECTVEGTSNPNLYWYRQAAGRGLQLLFYSVGIGQISSEVPQNLSASRPQDRQFILSSKKLLLSDSGFYLCAWSVTATGEQYFGPGTRLTVT.

CDR3 DNA sequence: TGTGCCAGCAGTTTTGGACTAGCGGTCTCCTACGAGCAGTACTTC. Protein: CASSFGLAVSYEQYF. The chain carries TRBV6-2 or TRBV6-3 and TRBJ2-7, with 10 bases fitting TRBD2. V lost 4 bases and J lost 0; bases outside the gene matches: 3. The CDR3 totals 15 residues. CDR1 and CDR2 from the germline V gene are MNHEY and SVGEGT.

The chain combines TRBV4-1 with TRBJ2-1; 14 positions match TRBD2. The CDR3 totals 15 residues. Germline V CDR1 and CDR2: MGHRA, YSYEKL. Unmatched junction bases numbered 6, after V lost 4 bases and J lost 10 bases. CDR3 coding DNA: TGCGCCAGCAGCCCTGGGACTAGCGGGAGAGGGGAGCAGTTCTTC. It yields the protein CASSPGTSGRGEQFF.

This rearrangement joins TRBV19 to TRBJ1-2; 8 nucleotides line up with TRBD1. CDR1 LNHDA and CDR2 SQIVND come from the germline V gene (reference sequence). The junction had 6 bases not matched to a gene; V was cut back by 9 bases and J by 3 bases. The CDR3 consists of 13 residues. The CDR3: CASRPGQDYGYTF. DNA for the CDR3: TGTGCCAGCCGGCCGGGACAGGACTATGGCTACACCTTC.

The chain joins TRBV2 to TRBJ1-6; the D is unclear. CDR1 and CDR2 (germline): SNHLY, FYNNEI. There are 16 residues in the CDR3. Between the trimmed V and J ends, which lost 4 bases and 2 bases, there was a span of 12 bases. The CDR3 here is CASSVVPGAYNSPLHF. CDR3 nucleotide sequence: TGTGCCAGCAGTGTGGTCCCCGGCGCCTATAATTCACCCCTCCACTTT.

This chain's CDR3 is CAWSRAANSPLHF. The CDR3 region has the DNA TGTGCCTGGAGTAGGGCAGCTAATTCACCCCTCCACTTT. The V call is TRBV30, the J call TRBJ1-6; D ambiguous. This CDR3 region has 13 residues. From germline, CDR1 is GTSNPN and CDR2 SVGIG (reference sequence). With 2 bases removed from V and 6 bases from J, the gap between germline ends came to 8 bases.

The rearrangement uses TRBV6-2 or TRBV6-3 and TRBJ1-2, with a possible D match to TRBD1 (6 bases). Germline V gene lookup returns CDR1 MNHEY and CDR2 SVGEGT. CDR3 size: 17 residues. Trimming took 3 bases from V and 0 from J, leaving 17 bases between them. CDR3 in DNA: TGTGCCAGCAGTTATCAGTACGACAGGACGACTAACTATGGCTACACCTTC. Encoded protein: CASSYQYDRTTNYGYTF.